This TCR beta chain was identified during a study of beta chain features in type 1 diabetes. Findings of the study overall: Shortening that was moderate but significant affected the TCRB CDR3s of Type 1 diabetes patients in all four CD4+ subsets.

All of the isolated RNA was reverse transcribed, so expressed TCRB transcripts were sequenced. Libraries were prepared by immunoSEQ multiplex PCR; TCRdb keeps only in-frame clonotypes and omits some of them. The repertoire holds roughly 340,000 clones, 10% to 15% seen once, with about 0.01% in the top ten. This clone showed up just a few times. Its antigen remains unidentified. CDR3 size: 20 residues. Losses at the gene ends were 0 bases for V and 7 bases for J; bases not matched to a gene: 16. Germline CDR1 LGHNA, CDR2 YSLEER. Sequenced input: naive CD4+ T cells from blood. The genes are TRBV4-3 and TRBJ2-1; 12 bases align to TRBD2. The source is a woman aged 18-29 years with type 1 diabetes. CDR3 region: CASSQDRQDTTSGSVNEQFF. In DNA, the CDR3 is TGCGCCAGCAGCCAAGATCGGCAGGACACGACTAGCGGGAGCGTGAATGAGCAGTTCTTC.